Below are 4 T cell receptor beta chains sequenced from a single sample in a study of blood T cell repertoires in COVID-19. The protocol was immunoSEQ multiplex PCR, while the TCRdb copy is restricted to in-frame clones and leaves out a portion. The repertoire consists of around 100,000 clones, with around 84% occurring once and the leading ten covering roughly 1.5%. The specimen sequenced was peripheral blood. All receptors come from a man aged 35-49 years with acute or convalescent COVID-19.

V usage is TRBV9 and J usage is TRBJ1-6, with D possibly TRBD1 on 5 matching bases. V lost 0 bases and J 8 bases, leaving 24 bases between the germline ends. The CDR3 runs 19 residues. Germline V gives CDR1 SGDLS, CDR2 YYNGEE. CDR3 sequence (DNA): TGTGCCAGCAGCGTAGGACCGCAGGGTGGTGGTGGTACATATTCACCCCTCCACTTT. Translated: CASSVGPQGGGGTYSPLHF.

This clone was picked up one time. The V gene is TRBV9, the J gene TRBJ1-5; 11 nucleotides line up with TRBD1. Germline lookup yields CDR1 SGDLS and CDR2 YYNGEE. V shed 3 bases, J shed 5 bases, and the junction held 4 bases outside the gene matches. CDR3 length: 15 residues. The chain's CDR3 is CASSARGQGDQPQHF. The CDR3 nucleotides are TGTGCCAGCAGCGCCCGGGGACAGGGGGATCAGCCCCAGCATTTT.

In DNA, the CDR3 is TGTGCCAGTAGTCGGACAGGGTGGAATTCACCCCTCCACTTT. Its translation: CASSRTGWNSPLHF. The V call is TRBV19, the J call TRBJ1-6, with TRBD1 matching over 8 bases. With 5 bases clipped from V and 7 bases from J, the junction kept 4 bases outside the gene matches. The CDR3 extends over 14 amino acids. Per germline, CDR1 LNHDA and CDR2 SQIVND (reference sequence).

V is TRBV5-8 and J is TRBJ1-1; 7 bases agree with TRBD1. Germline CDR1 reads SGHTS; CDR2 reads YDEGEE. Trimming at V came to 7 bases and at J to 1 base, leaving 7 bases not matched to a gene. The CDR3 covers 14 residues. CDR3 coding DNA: TGTGCCAGCCGCGCGAGGGACAGGAACACTGAAGCTTTCTTT. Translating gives CASRARDRNTEAFF.